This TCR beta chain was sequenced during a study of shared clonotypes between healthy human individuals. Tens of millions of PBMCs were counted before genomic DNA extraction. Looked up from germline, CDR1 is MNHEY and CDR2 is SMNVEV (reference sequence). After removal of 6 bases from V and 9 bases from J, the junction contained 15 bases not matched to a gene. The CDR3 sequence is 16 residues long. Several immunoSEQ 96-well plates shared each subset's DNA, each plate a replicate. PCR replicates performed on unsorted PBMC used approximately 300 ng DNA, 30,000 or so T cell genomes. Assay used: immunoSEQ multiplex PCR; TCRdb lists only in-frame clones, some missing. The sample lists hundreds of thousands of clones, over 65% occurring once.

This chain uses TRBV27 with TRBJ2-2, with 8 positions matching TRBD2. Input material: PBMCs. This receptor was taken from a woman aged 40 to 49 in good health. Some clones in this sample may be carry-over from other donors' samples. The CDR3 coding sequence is TGTGCCAGCAGCCCCACTAGCGGAGCCGGGGGAAGGGAGCTGTTTTTT. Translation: CASSPTSGAGGRELFF.